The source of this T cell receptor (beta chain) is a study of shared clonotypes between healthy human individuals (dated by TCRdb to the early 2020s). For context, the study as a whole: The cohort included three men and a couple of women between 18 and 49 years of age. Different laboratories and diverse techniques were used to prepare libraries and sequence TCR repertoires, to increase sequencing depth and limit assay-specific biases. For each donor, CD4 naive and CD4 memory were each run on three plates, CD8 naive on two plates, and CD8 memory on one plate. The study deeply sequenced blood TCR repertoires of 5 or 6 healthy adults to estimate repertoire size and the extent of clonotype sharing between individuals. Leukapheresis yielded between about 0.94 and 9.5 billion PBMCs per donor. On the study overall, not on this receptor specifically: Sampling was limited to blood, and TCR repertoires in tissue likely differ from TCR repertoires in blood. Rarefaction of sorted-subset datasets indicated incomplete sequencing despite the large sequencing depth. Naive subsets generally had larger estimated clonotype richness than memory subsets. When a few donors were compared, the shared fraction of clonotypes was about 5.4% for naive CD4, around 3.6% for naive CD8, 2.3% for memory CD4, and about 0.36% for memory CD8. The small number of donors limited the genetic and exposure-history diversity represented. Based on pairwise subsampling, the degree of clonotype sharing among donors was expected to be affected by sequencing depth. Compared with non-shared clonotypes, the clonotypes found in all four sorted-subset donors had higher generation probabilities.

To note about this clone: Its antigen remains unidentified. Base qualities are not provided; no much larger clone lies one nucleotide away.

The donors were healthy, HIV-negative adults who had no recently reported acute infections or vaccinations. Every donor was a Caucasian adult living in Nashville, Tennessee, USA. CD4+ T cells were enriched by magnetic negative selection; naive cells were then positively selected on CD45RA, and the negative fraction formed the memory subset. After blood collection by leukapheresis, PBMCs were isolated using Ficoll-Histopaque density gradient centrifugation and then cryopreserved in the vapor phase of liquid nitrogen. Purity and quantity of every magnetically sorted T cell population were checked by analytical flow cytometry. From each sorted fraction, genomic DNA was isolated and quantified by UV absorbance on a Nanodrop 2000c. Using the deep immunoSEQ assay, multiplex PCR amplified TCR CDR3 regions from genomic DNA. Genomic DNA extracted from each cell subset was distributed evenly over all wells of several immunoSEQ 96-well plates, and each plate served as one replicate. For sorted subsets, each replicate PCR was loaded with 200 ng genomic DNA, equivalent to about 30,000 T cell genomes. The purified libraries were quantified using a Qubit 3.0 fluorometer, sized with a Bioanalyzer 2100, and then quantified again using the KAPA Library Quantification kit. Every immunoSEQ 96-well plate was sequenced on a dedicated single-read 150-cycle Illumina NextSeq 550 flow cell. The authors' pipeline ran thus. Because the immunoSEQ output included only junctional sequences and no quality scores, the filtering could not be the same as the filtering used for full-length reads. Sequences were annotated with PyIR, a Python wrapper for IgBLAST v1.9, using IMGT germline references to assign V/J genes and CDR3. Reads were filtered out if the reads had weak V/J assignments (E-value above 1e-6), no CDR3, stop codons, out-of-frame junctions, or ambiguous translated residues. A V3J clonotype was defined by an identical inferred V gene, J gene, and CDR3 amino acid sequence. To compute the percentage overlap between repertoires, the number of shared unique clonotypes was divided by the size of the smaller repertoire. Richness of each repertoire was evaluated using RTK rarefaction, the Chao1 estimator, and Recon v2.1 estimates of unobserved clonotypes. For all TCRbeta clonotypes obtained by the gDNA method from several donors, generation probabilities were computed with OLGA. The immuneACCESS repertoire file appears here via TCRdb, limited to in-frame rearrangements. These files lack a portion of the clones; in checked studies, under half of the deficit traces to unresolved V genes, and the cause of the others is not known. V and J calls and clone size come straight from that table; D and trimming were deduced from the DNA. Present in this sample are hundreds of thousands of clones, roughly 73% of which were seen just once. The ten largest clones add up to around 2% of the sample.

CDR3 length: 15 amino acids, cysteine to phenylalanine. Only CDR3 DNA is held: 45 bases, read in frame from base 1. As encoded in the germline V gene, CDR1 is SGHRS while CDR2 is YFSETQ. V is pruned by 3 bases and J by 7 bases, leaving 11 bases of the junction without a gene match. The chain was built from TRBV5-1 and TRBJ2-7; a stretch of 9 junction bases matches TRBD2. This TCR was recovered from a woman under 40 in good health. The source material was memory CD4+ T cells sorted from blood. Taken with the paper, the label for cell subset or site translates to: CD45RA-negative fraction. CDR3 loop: CASSSVSGSQGEQYF. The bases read TGCGCCAGCAGCTCCGTTAGCGGGAGTCAGGGGGAGCAGTACTTC.